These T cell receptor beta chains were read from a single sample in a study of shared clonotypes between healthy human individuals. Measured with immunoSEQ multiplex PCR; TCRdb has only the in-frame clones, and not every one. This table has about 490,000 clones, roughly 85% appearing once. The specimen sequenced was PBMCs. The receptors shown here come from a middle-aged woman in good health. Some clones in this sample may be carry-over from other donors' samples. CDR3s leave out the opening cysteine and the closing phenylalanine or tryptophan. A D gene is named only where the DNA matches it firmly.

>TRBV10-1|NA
ASSLWDRGEQF
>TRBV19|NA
ASSRTSSKDYEQY
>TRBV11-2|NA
ASNPGTNQIGTQY
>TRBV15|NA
ATSGGTNYGYT
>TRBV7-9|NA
ASSSQGTDTQY
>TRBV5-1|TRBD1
ASSLNPLTGANQPQH
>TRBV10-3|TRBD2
AISEGGREAETQY
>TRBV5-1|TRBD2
ASSWGLAENTGELF
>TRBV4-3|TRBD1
ASSQGPSGGLTEAF
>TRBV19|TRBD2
ASSIPGLAANEQF
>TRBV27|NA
ASGRENFSPINEQY
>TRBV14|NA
ASSQDRGTGDTQY
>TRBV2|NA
ASSGGPGSILYEQY
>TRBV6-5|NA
ASTSQGDTQY
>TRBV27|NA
ASGFIGNEQF
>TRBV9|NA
ASSVAGGSYNEQF
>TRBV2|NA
ASSGTFNYGYT
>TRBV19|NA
ASSIGNYYEQY
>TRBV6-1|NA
ASRDRQVDYEQY
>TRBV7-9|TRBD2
ASSSRAGESGELF
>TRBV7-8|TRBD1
ASSAQSGTGVYGYT
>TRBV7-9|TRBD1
ASSRNGQGKH
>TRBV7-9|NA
ASSLGTHDTQY
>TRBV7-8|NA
ASTAGAIQPQH
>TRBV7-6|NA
ASSPGLKQF
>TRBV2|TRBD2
ASSEAGRLAGETQY
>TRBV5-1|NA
ASSLLDSEVNEQF
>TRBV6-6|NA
ASSLSGTAYEQY
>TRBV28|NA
ASSFVGVETQY
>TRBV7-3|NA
ASSSNIGDTQY
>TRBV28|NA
ASSPLPARGSTEAF
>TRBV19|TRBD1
ATSWDSPRNQPQH